The 30 T cell receptor beta chains below all came from one sample that was sequenced in a study of cytomegalovirus exposure and HLA in healthy donors (TCRdb year 2017). Library preparation was by the immunoSEQ multiplex PCR assay. TCRdb obtained this table from immuneACCESS and retained in-frame rearrangements with V and J assigned. These tables miss some clones; where compared with another copy, unresolved V genes account for less than half of the shortfall, and the remainder is unexplained. The sample includes 130,000 or so clones, with approximately 89% observed a single time. Roughly 9.2% of the sample comes from the top ten. Material for sequencing was PBMCs. These receptors came from a woman younger than 30 in good health and CMV-seropositive.

This sequence joins TRBV19 and TRBJ1-4; no reliable D call. CDR3 length: 16 residues. Germline CDR1 and CDR2: LNHDA and SQIVND (reference sequence). V was pared by 5 bases and J by 10 bases, with 23 bases between. The CDR3 sequence is CASSPENWDLEGKLFF. In nucleotides, the CDR3 is TGTGCCAGTAGTCCAGAGAACTGGGATCTTGAGGGAAAACTGTTTTTT.

The chain uses TRBV11-2 and TRBJ2-3; TRBD1 agrees at 9 bases. The CDR3 covers 18 residues. The V segment lost 1 base and the J segment 4 bases; nucleotides outside the gene matches: 12. Per germline, CDR1 SGHAT and CDR2 FQNNGV. CDR3 DNA: TGTGCCAGCAGCTTAGTACCCCAGGGACAGGGTCCCCCAGATACGCAGTATTTT. This sequence encodes CASSLVPQGQGPPDTQYF.

The chain couples TRBV7-2 to TRBJ1-2; 12 nucleotides agree with TRBD1. This CDR3 comprises 19 residues. The V segment lost 2 bases and the J segment 6 bases; nucleotides outside the gene matches: 16. The V gene's germline CDR1 is SGHTA and CDR2 FQGNSA. In DNA, the CDR3 is TGTGCCAGCAGCTTATCTCGTCTTTACCGGGACAGGGGGCGGAATGGCTACACCTTC. This codes for CASSLSRLYRDRGRNGYTF. Drawing the rest from reference TRBV7-2 and TRBJ1-2, the complete variable domain is GAGVSQSPSNKVTEKGKDVELRCDPISGHTALYWYRQSLGQGLEFLIYFQGNSAPDKSGLPSDRFSAERTGGSVSTLTIQRTQQEDSAVYLCASSLSRLYRDRGRNGYTFGSGTRLTVV.

CDR3 amino acids: CASSHRGGRGYF. The DNA for the CDR3 is TGTGCCAGCAGCCATCGCGGGGGACGAGGGTATTTT. The J gene is TRBJ2-3, the V gene TRBV14; 7 bases align to TRBD2. The CDR3 contains 12 residues. The V gene end was trimmed by 3 bases and the J gene end by 14 bases; junction bases not matched to a gene: 8. The germline V gene encodes CDR1 SGHDN and CDR2 FVKESK.

Concerning this clone: The junction and the germline gene differ at one end; a read error may be behind it. V usage is TRBV27 and J usage is TRBJ2-1; 7 nucleotides align to TRBD1. Germline V gives CDR1 MNHEY, CDR2 SMNVEV (reference sequence). This CDR3 comprises 15 residues. CDR3 sequence: CASSLWGQPYNEQFF. The CDR3 coding sequence is TGTGCCAGCAGCTTATGGGGACAGCCGTACAATGAGCAGTTCTTC.

CDR3 DNA: TGCGCCAGCAGCTTGGCCTTTAAGCCCAGCACAGATACGCAGTATTTT. Amino acids: CASSLAFKPSTDTQYF. The chain joins TRBV5-1 to TRBJ2-3; D remains unclear. Deletions cut 0 bases from V and 0 bases from J, with 11 bases between. CDR1 and CDR2 from the germline V gene are SGHRS and YFSETQ. CDR3 length equals 16 residues.

This chain joins TRBV4-3 and TRBJ1-4; TRBD1 matches 7 bases. This CDR3 is built from 14 residues. The V and J ends lost 7 bases and 3 bases, in that order; junction bases with no gene match: 5. Germline values: CDR1 LGHNA, CDR2 YSLEER. The CDR3 DNA reads TGCGCCAGCACCGTACAGGGGTCTAATGAAAAACTGTTTTTT. This sequence encodes CASTVQGSNEKLFF.

V is TRBV28 and J is TRBJ1-5; no clear D gene. Germline V gene lookup returns CDR1 MDHEN and CDR2 SYDVKM. The CDR3 is made up of 16 amino acids. Trimming pared 5 bases from V and 0 bases from J, leaving 14 bases between. The CDR3 DNA follows: TGTGCCAGCAGTGTACGTGACACATATAGCAATCAGCCCCAGCATTTT. Translated, it gives CASSVRDTYSNQPQHF.

This clone was seen a handful of times. The CDR3 bases are TGTGCCAGCAGCGTATACCGGACAGGGGAGATGGCCGGGGAGCTGTTTTTT. Its protein product is CASSVYRTGEMAGELFF. The rearrangement links TRBV9 to TRBJ2-2; TRBD1 aligns across 9 bases. Germline CDR1 reads SGDLS; CDR2 reads YYNGEE. V was clipped by 1 base and J by 6 bases; unmatched bases: 10. The CDR3 runs to 17 residues.

The chain links TRBV28 to TRBJ2-7; 11 nucleotides align to TRBD1. The CDR3 spans 15 residues. Germline V CDR1 and CDR2: MDHEN, SYDVKM. Unmatched junction bases numbered 7, after V lost 3 bases and J lost 6 bases. CDR3 region: CASSLPGTGGREQYF. The DNA for the CDR3 is TGTGCCAGCAGTTTGCCCGGGACAGGGGGGCGCGAGCAGTACTTC.

The CDR3 DNA reads TGTGCCAGCAGGGCCCCGGGACAGGGCACAGATACGCAGTATTTT. Its protein is CASRAPGQGTDTQYF. The chain employs TRBV27 and TRBJ2-3, with 8 bases that match TRBD1. V lost 6 bases, J lost 1 base, and 6 bases stayed unmatched. In germline, CDR1 is MNHEY, CDR2 SMNVEV (reference sequence). The CDR3 runs to 15 residues.

The J gene is TRBJ2-4, the V gene TRBV28; 11 bases match TRBD2. CDR3 length equals 18 residues. J gave up 4 bases and V 6 bases, and 14 bases lay outside the gene matches. From germline, CDR1 is MDHEN and CDR2 SYDVKM. CDR3: CASSHGKLAGGPKNIQYF. The DNA of the CDR3 is TGTGCCAGCAGCCACGGAAAATTAGCGGGGGGGCCTAAAAACATTCAGTACTTC.

This clone has just one count. The chain has TRBV28 and TRBJ2-1; 11 bases are shared with TRBD1. Trimming cost V 7 bases and J 7 bases; bases outside gene matches: 9. Germline CDR1 reads MDHEN; CDR2 reads SYDVKM. This CDR3 region has 15 residues. The CDR3 is CASTVRGQGANEQFF. The DNA for the CDR3 is TGTGCCAGCACCGTACGAGGACAGGGGGCAAATGAGCAGTTCTTC.

The chain uses TRBV30 and TRBJ2-5; 7 bases map to TRBD1. Unmatched junction bases numbered 6, after V lost 5 bases and J lost 0 bases. This CDR3 is built from 14 residues. Germline V lookup: CDR1 GTSNPN, CDR2 SVGIG (reference sequence). The CDR3 loop reads CAWGRGQYQETQYF. CDR3 coding DNA: TGTGCCTGGGGAAGGGGACAGTACCAAGAGACCCAGTACTTC.

This clone occurred once. The V and J genes are TRBV7-2 and TRBJ2-7; 11 bases are shared with TRBD1. The CDR3 has 15 amino acids. Germline CDR1 SGHTA, CDR2 FQGNSA. With 5 bases clipped from V and 4 bases from J, the junction kept 7 bases outside the gene matches. CDR3 region: CASSPRTGGAYEQYF. DNA of the CDR3: TGTGCCAGCAGCCCAAGGACAGGGGGCGCGTACGAGCAGTACTTC.

The V and J genes are TRBV5-1 and TRBJ2-1, with unresolved D. CDR3 length: 12 residues. V lost 7 bases and J lost 9, with 14 bases in between. Germline CDR1 reads SGHRS; CDR2 reads YFSETQ. CDR3 DNA sequence: TGCGCCAGCTCCATAGCTTTTAGTGAGCAGTTCTTC. This encodes CASSIAFSEQFF. The whole variable domain, remainder taken from reference TRBV5-1 and TRBJ2-1, is KAGVTQTPRYLIKTRGQQVTLSCSPISGHRSVSWYQQTPGQGLQFLFEYFSETQRNKGNFPGRFSGRQFSNSRSEMNVSTLELGDSALYLCASSIAFSEQFFGPGTRLTVL.

This clone appeared a single time. The rearrangement joins TRBV2 to TRBJ1-6; 9 bases are a match to TRBD1. V shed 6 bases, J shed 10 bases, and the junction held 4 bases outside the gene matches. The CDR3 has 13 residues. Germline V lookup: CDR1 SNHLY, CDR2 FYNNEI. The CDR3 region has the DNA TGTGCCAGCAGGGAGACAGGGGGATCACCCCTCCACTTT. Protein: CASRETGGSPLHF.

The rearrangement uses TRBV7-9 and TRBJ2-3; D might be TRBD1 (6 bases). This CDR3 has 13 residues. CDR1 is SEHNR, CDR2 FQNEAQ, per germline (reference sequence). Trimming removed 5 bases at V and 6 bases at J, with 12 bases between. DNA for the CDR3: TGTGCCAGCAGCCGCCTAAGGGGGGATACGCAGTATTTT. This codes for CASSRLRGDTQYF. Supplemented by reference TRBV7-9 and TRBJ2-3, the full variable domain reads DTGVSQNPRHKITKRGQNVTFRCDPISEHNRLYWYRQTLGQGPEFLTYFQNEAQLEKSRLLSDRFSAERPKGSFSTLEIQRTEQGDSAMYLCASSRLRGDTQYFGPGTRLTVL.

The V gene is TRBV7-8, the J gene TRBJ1-1, with D perhaps matching TRBD1 (6 bases). Trimming shortened V by 3 bases and J by 0 bases, and 14 bases separated the two germline ends. CDR1 is SGHVS and CDR2 is FQNEAQ in the germline V gene. The CDR3 is 16 residues long. CDR3 loop: CASSLGGQGMNTEAFF. The DNA for the CDR3 is TGTGCCAGCAGCTTGGGGGGGCAGGGGATGAACACTGAAGCTTTCTTT.

This sequence joins TRBV6-5 and TRBJ2-5; D possibly corresponds to TRBD1 (5 bases). Germline V gives CDR1 MNHEY, CDR2 SVGAGI. The V end was cut by 4 bases, the J end by 2 bases, with 8 bases between. This CDR3 comprises 13 residues. The CDR3 here is CASSSAGQETQYF. As DNA, the CDR3 is TGTGCCAGCAGTTCGGCAGGGCAAGAGACCCAGTACTTC.

This sequence joins TRBV5-8 and TRBJ1-4; 10 nucleotides line up with TRBD1. Germline V CDR1 and CDR2: SGHTS, YDEGEE. This CDR3 is built from 14 residues. Trimming at V came to 4 bases and at J to 8 bases, leaving 5 bases not matched to a gene. CDR3 nucleotide sequence: TGTGCCAGCAGCCCAGGACAGGGGGGGGAAAAACTGTTTTTT. This gives the protein CASSPGQGGEKLFF.

This chain uses TRBV2 with TRBJ1-4; TRBD1 matches at 7 bases. V shed 5 bases and J 4 bases; nucleotides not matched to a gene: 7. The CDR3 has 15 residues. Germline CDR1 is SNHLY and CDR2 is FYNNEI. CDR3 sequence reads: CASSLQGRGNEKLFF. DNA for the CDR3: TGTGCCAGCAGTTTACAGGGGCGAGGTAATGAAAAACTGTTTTTT.

The chain uses TRBV13 and TRBJ1-6; the D gene is possibly TRBD1 (6 bases). The ends were cut back, 5 bases at V and 7 bases at J, with 15 bases in the middle. The CDR3 totals 15 residues. Germline V gene data show CDR1 as PRHDT and CDR2 as FYEKMQ (reference sequence). This chain's CDR3 is CASSLKTGYNSPLHF. CDR3 bases: TGTGCCAGCAGCCTAAAGACAGGTTACAATTCACCCCTCCACTTT.

The chain is built from TRBV4-2 and TRBJ1-2, with 9 bases aligning to TRBD1. Germline CDR1 is LGHNA and CDR2 is YNFKEQ. V was clipped by 3 bases and J by 2 bases; unmatched bases: 13. The CDR3 has 18 amino acids. CDR3 protein: CASSQSTGQGITNYGYTF. The CDR3 nucleotides read TGTGCCAGCAGCCAGTCAACGGGACAGGGCATAACGAACTATGGCTACACCTTC.

A few counts support this clone. This chain connects TRBV6-5 to TRBJ2-2, with D perhaps matching TRBD2 (7 bases). Trimming pared 7 bases from V and 6 bases from J, leaving 12 bases between. Germline CDR1 MNHEY, CDR2 SVGAGI. The CDR3 consists of 13 residues. DNA for the CDR3: TGTGCCAGCAAGGGGGGGTCCGCCGGGGAGCTGTTTTTT. Translation gives CASKGGSAGELFF.

The gene calls are TRBV19 and TRBJ1-2; 9 bases agree with TRBD1. Germline CDR1 and CDR2: LNHDA and SQIVND (reference sequence). This CDR3 is 16 amino acids long. After removal of 4 bases from V and 2 bases from J, the junction contained 8 bases not matched to a gene. The CDR3 reads CASSTRTGASNYGYTF. DNA for the CDR3: TGTGCCAGTAGTACCAGGACAGGGGCCTCGAACTATGGCTACACCTTC.

This clone was found a few times. The chain combines TRBV2 with TRBJ2-7; 8 bases are a match to TRBD2. Per the germline V gene, CDR1 is SNHLY and CDR2 is FYNNEI. The CDR3 length is 11 residues. The ends lost 6 bases at V and 12 bases at J; junction bases unmatched: 7. The CDR3 region is CASSVAGRGYF. In DNA, the CDR3 is TGTGCCAGCAGCGTAGCGGGGAGAGGGTACTTC.

As DNA, the CDR3 is TGTGCCAGTATGGGGGGTTGGACAGATACGCAGTATTTT. Protein product: CASMGGWTDTQYF. V usage is TRBV6-6 and J usage is TRBJ2-3; D may be TRBD2 (6 bases). The CDR3 consists of 13 residues. In germline, CDR1 is MNHNY, CDR2 SVGAGI (reference sequence). V lost 9 bases and J lost 3, with 13 bases in between.

The rearrangement links TRBV6-5 to TRBJ2-5; TRBD1 aligns across 9 bases. V was pared by 2 bases and J by 5 bases, with 6 bases of the junction left unmatched. Germline lookup yields CDR1 MNHEY and CDR2 SVGAGI. The CDR3 runs 15 residues. The CDR3 reads CASSYRGQGKETQYF. Written as DNA, the CDR3 is TGTGCCAGCAGTTACAGGGGACAGGGAAAGGAGACCCAGTACTTC.

The CDR3, as DNA: TGTGCCAGCACTGGGACAGGGGGCTCTGTTGGATATTTT. Translating it yields CASTGTGGSVGYF. V and J are TRBV28 and TRBJ1-3; 12 bases fit TRBD1. J gave up 15 bases and V 7 bases, and 10 bases lay outside the gene matches. Germline-derived CDR1 and CDR2 are MDHEN and SYDVKM. The CDR3 sequence is 13 residues long.